These 27 T cell receptor beta chains originate from one sample sequenced in a study of CD8+CD57+ T cells in acquired aplastic anemia. Before being chosen for sequencing, patients had shown CD8+CD57+ cell expansion by flow cytometry. Profiling of TCR beta VDJ combinations and CDR3 sequences used genomic DNA as template. Each CDR3 protein gets one entry after TCRdb re-called the reads with MiXCR. Altogether over 150,000 distinct CDR3 sequences are present, 63% being singletons, with the ten largest covering 42%. Material for sequencing was sorted CD4+, CD8+, or CD8+CD57+ T cells (not recorded which) from PBMCs. The receptors were gathered from a human donor with aplastic anemia.

About this clonotype: Lacking the conserved final phenylalanine or tryptophan, this CDR3 likely reflects a read error. The DNA for the CDR3 is TGTGCCAGCAGTCAACAGGCAATGAACACTGAAGCTTTCTCT. Residues: CASSQQAMNTEAFS. This chain links TRBV10-3 with TRBJ1-1; possibly TRBD1 for D (5 bases). This CDR3 comprises 14 residues. The germline CDR1 and CDR2 sequences are ENHRY and SYGVKD.

On this clonotype itself: The junction departs from the called germline gene at one end, perhaps through a read error. The CDR3 nucleotides are TGCGCCAGCAGCCAAGGTCGCAGCTCCTACGAGCAGTACTTC. Its translation: CASSQGRSSYEQYF. The chain has TRBV7-9 and TRBJ2-7; no clear D. The CDR3 spans 14 residues. Germline CDR1 is SEHNR and CDR2 is FQNEAQ (reference sequence). The whole variable domain, remainder taken from reference TRBV7-9 and TRBJ2-7, is DTGVSQNPRHKITKRGQNVTFRCDPISEHNRLYWYRQTLGQGPEFLTYFQNEAQLEKSRLLSDRFSAERPKGSFSTLEIQRTEQGDSAMYLCASSQGRSSYEQYFGPGTRLTVT.

The V and J genes are TRBV7-9 and TRBJ1-1, with D uncertain. Germline V gene sequence: CDR1 SEHNR, CDR2 FQNEAQ (reference sequence). V gave up 4 bases and J gave up 6 bases, with 12 bases separating them. This CDR3 has 13 amino acids. For the CDR3, the DNA is TGTGCCAGCAGCTCCCGAGTTGGCCCTGAAGCTTTCTTT. This translates into CASSSRVGPEAFF.

This clonotype was recorded a few times. The chain combines TRBV7-8 with TRBJ2-7; D is unclear. The germline CDR1 and CDR2 sequences are SGHVS and FQNEAQ. The CDR3 is made up of 15 amino acids. V was shortened by 1 base and J by 2 bases, with 12 bases between the two germline ends. CDR3 in DNA: TGTGCCAGCAGCTTAGGCCCTCTACACGCCTACGAGCAGTACTTC. This codes for CASSLGPLHAYEQYF.

There are a few counts of this clonotype. The genes are TRBV25-1 and TRBJ1-2; a possible D gene is TRBD1 (5 bases). This CDR3 has 13 amino acids. Germline loops: CDR1 MGHDK, CDR2 SYGVNS. V was trimmed by 10 bases and J by 8 bases, leaving 20 bases between them. The CDR3 is CATVRTGSEGYTF. The CDR3 DNA reads as TGTGCCACCGTCAGAACAGGATCGGAGGGCTACACCTTC.

V gene TRBV2 combines with J gene TRBJ1-1; perhaps TRBD1 as D (5 bases). V gave up 3 bases and J gave up 4 bases, with 12 bases separating them. Germline assignment: CDR1 SNHLY and CDR2 FYNNEI. CDR3 length: 14 residues. The CDR3 sequence: CASSDQSRGTEAFF. DNA for the CDR3: TGTGCCAGCAGTGACCAGTCGAGGGGCACTGAAGCTTTCTTT.

J is TRBJ2-2 and V is TRBV24-1; D possibly corresponds to TRBD2 (6 bases). V was cut by 3 bases and J by 6 bases, with 10 bases left in between. The V gene's germline CDR1 is KGHDR and CDR2 SFDVKD. This CDR3 is 14 amino acids long. The DNA of the CDR3 is TGTGCCACCAGTGATGTTCGGGGGTCCGGGGAGCTGTTTTTT. Its protein product is CATSDVRGSGELFF.

V and J are TRBV24-1 and TRBJ2-7, with D perhaps matching TRBD1 or TRBD2 (5 bases each). V was pared by 4 bases and J by 3 bases, with 12 bases between. Germline V CDR1 and CDR2: KGHDR, SFDVKD. This CDR3 spans 14 amino acids. CDR3 region: CATSDTGTLYEQYF. The CDR3 DNA sequence: TGTGCCACCAGTGACACCGGGACCCTCTACGAGCAGTACTTC.

V is TRBV10-3 and J is TRBJ2-4, with TRBD2 identical over 9 bases. Trimming took 0 bases from V and 8 from J; bases not matched to a gene: 11. CDR1 is ENHRY, CDR2 SYGVKD, per germline. This CDR3 spans 17 amino acids. The CDR3 protein is CAISESNLAGGSDIQYF. The CDR3 region has the DNA TGTGCCATCAGTGAGTCGAACCTCGCGGGGGGGTCGGACATTCAGTACTTC.

Only one count was recorded for this clonotype. V is TRBV2 and J is TRBJ1-2, with a weak D call TRBD1 (6 bases). The CDR3 is 10 amino acids. Trimming removed 6 bases at V and 10 bases at J, with 9 bases between. The germline CDR1 and CDR2 sequences are SNHLY and FYNNEI. The CDR3 here is CASSYRDYTF. The CDR3 nucleotides read TGTGCCAGCAGCTACAGGGACTACACCTTC.

The chain couples TRBV2 to TRBJ2-7; TRBD2 matches 9 bases. This CDR3 has 14 amino acids. The junction had 8 bases not matched to a gene; V was cut back by 6 bases and J by 5 bases. Germline V gene lookup returns CDR1 SNHLY and CDR2 FYNNEI. This CDR3 reads CASSRSGSTNEQYF. The CDR3 region has the DNA TGTGCCAGCAGCCGTAGCGGGAGTACCAACGAGCAGTACTTC.

A remark on this clonotype: The junction and the germline gene differ at one end; a read error may be behind it. The V call is TRBV4-3, the J call TRBJ2-7; D unresolved. The CDR3 runs 12 residues. Germline CDR1 LGHNA, CDR2 YSLEER. For the CDR3, the DNA is TGCGCCAGCAACCAATCGACCGGGGAGCAGTACTTC. As protein: CASNQSTGEQYF.

The J gene is TRBJ2-5, the V gene TRBV24-1; D may be TRBD2 (5 bases). The CDR3 runs 15 residues. From germline, CDR1 is KGHDR and CDR2 SFDVKD. V was trimmed by 2 bases and J by 4 bases, leaving 13 bases between them. The CDR3 sequence: CATSDYLGGGETQYF. In nucleotides, the CDR3 is TGTGCCACCAGTGATTATCTGGGTGGAGGAGAGACCCAGTACTTC.

Ten or more counts support this clonotype. This chain uses TRBV11-2 with TRBJ2-3; D is uncertain. V shed 5 bases and J shed 0 bases, with 12 bases lying between them. CDR3 length: 15 amino acids. Germline CDR1 SGHAT, CDR2 FQNNGV. CDR3 amino acids: CASSHTASSTDTQYF. The CDR3 nucleotides are TGTGCCAGCAGCCACACGGCTTCTAGCACAGATACGCAGTATTTT.

About this clonotype: The junction shows a germline mismatch at one end, possibly a read error. This rearrangement joins TRBV10-2 to TRBJ2-7, with D maybe TRBD2 (5 bases). Germline CDR1 and CDR2: WSHSY and SAAADI. The CDR3 runs 17 residues. The CDR3 protein is CASSEFPSSRPGYEQYF. The DNA of the CDR3 is TGCGCCAGCAGCGAGTTCCCCTCTAGCCGCCCGGGCTACGAGCAGTACTTC.

The rearrangement joins TRBV7-2 to TRBJ2-7; TRBD1 agrees at 10 bases. Unmatched junction bases numbered 9, after V lost 5 bases and J lost 2 bases. This CDR3 is built from 16 residues. CDR1 is SGHTA, CDR2 FQGNSA, per germline. CDR3 region: CASSARGQGRTYEQYF. Written as DNA, the CDR3 is TGTGCCAGCAGCGCGCGGGGACAGGGGAGAACCTACGAGCAGTACTTC.

This clonotype was found many times. V and J are TRBV13 and TRBJ2-3; D not certain. V lost 5 bases, J lost 0 bases, and 3 bases lay in between. The CDR3 is 12 residues long. Germline lookup yields CDR1 PRHDT and CDR2 FYEKMQ (reference sequence). CDR3 nucleotides: TGTGCCAGCAGCATGAGCACAGATACGCAGTATTTT. This sequence encodes CASSMSTDTQYF.

The chain has TRBV29-1 and TRBJ1-2; 8 bases match TRBD1. V lost 1 base, J lost 5 bases, and 12 bases stayed unmatched. The length of the CDR3 is 16 residues. CDR1 SQVTM and CDR2 ANQGSEA come from the germline V gene. As DNA, the CDR3 is TGCAGCGTTGAAGTCGGGCAGGGGGCGATGTCTTATGGCTACACCTTC. Its translation is CSVEVGQGAMSYGYTF.

This clonotype turned up a few times. The chain carries TRBV3-1 and TRBJ2-3; 9 bases match TRBD2. Losses at the gene ends were 1 base for V and 4 bases for J; bases not matched to a gene: 3. The CDR3 sequence is 15 residues long. The V gene's germline CDR1 is LGHDT and CDR2 YNNKEL (reference sequence). CDR3 loop: CASSQVPSGADTQYF. As DNA, the CDR3 is TGTGCCAGCAGCCAAGTTCCTAGCGGGGCAGATACGCAGTATTTT.

This rearrangement joins TRBV9 to TRBJ2-5; the D gene could be TRBD1 or TRBD2 (6 bases each). The V gene lost 4 bases and the J gene lost 7 bases, with 23 bases spanning the gap. CDR1 and CDR2 from the germline V gene are SGDLS and YYNGEE. This CDR3 comprises 16 residues. The CDR3 DNA reads TGTGCCAGCAGCCTCAACCGAGGGGGAGCCGGGGGGACCCAGTACTTC. It is translated as CASSLNRGGAGGTQYF. Drawing the rest from reference TRBV9 and TRBJ2-5, the complete variable domain is DSGVTQTPKHLITATGQRVTLRCSPRSGDLSVYWYQQSLDQGLQFLIQYYNGEERAKGNILERFSAQQFPDLHSELNLSSLELGDSALYFCASSLNRGGAGGTQYFGPGTRLLVL.

The gene calls are TRBV6-1 and TRBJ1-2; D is uncertain. Germline V gene data show CDR1 as MNHNS and CDR2 as SASEGT. The ends were cut back, 6 bases at V and 4 bases at J, with 18 bases in the middle. The CDR3 consists of 15 residues. The CDR3 here is CASSLKGQTSYGYTF. The DNA of the CDR3 is TGTGCCAGCAGCCTGAAGGGTCAGACAAGCTATGGCTACACCTTC.

This sequence joins TRBV7-9 and TRBJ1-1, with D possibly TRBD1 on 6 matching bases. V lost 2 bases, J lost 1 base, and 8 bases lay in between. The CDR3 runs to 14 residues. Looked up from germline, CDR1 is SEHNR and CDR2 is FQNEAQ (reference sequence). CDR3 sequence: CASSLQGQNTEAFF. In DNA form, the CDR3 reads TGTGCCAGCAGCTTACAGGGACAGAACACTGAAGCTTTCTTT.

The gene calls are TRBV7-8 and TRBJ1-2; D is unclear. V dropped 0 bases and J dropped 5 bases, with 13 bases sitting between them. The V gene's germline CDR1 is SGHVS and CDR2 FQNEAQ. The CDR3 sequence is 15 residues long. CDR3 nucleotides: TGTGCCAGCAGCTTAGCGCCTGCAGCAATTTATGGCTACACCTTC. It is translated as CASSLAPAAIYGYTF.

This chain joins TRBV7-6 and TRBJ2-3; the D is unclear. This CDR3 contains 12 residues. CDR1 is SGHVS and CDR2 is FNYEAQ in the germline V gene. The V end was cut by 0 bases, the J end by 5 bases, with 3 bases between. Here the CDR3 DNA reads TGTGCCAGCAGCTTAGCGTTAGATACGCAGTATTTT. The encoded protein is CASSLALDTQYF.

The chain couples TRBV20-1 to TRBJ1-1; maybe TRBD1 (5 bases). The length of the CDR3 is 14 residues. Germline values: CDR1 DFQATT, CDR2 SNEGSKA (reference sequence). V was cut by 5 bases and J by 1 base, with 14 bases left in between. CDR3 coding DNA: TGCAGTGCTCAGACGGGACCTTGGAACACTGAAGCTTTCTTT. Its translation is CSAQTGPWNTEAFF.

The chain recombines TRBV5-1 with TRBJ2-7; TRBD2 aligns across 12 bases. V was pared by 4 bases and J by 3 bases, with 8 bases of the junction left unmatched. CDR3 length equals 16 residues. From germline, CDR1 is SGHRS and CDR2 YFSETQ. CDR3 protein: CASSPTTSGSNYEQYF. The DNA of the CDR3 is TGCGCCAGCAGCCCTACGACTAGCGGGAGTAACTACGAGCAGTACTTC. Full variable domain (missing parts from reference TRBV5-1 and TRBJ2-7): KAGVTQTPRYLIKTRGQQVTLSCSPISGHRSVSWYQQTPGQGLQFLFEYFSETQRNKGNFPGRFSGRQFSNSRSEMNVSTLELGDSALYLCASSPTTSGSNYEQYFGPGTRLTVT.

The chain has TRBV10-1 and TRBJ2-5; no clear D gene. The germline V gene has CDR1 WNHNN and CDR2 SYGVQD (reference sequence). This CDR3 contains 14 residues. The V gene lost 6 bases and the J gene lost 6 bases, with 17 bases spanning the gap. CDR3 region: CASSRDLNDKTQYF. As DNA, the CDR3 is TGCGCCAGCAGCCGAGACCTAAACGATAAGACCCAGTACTTC.